One T cell receptor (beta chain) is described in this entry. What it binds is unknown. The germline V gene has CDR1 SNHLY and CDR2 FYNNEI. This CDR3 region has 16 residues. V trimming: 6 bases; J trimming: 8 bases; junction bases outside the gene matches: 14. The sample belongs to a study of shared clonotypes between healthy human individuals. Study results and limitations: It was only blood that was sampled, and tissue repertoires likely differ. Shared across several donors were around 4.7% of the naive CD4 clonotypes.

Every subset had its genomic DNA shared out evenly among several immunoSEQ plates. In replicate PCRs of sorted subsets, about 220 ng DNA, roughly 27,000 T cell genomes, was used. Generated by immunoSEQ multiplex PCR, the TCRdb table keeps only in-frame clones and is missing some. Of roughly 1,500,000 clones in the sample, under 99% were seen once. The clonotype originates from a man aged 30 to 45 in good health. The chain combines TRBV2 with TRBJ2-1; 9 bases align to TRBD1. The sample comprised naive CD4+ T cells sorted from blood. Specified subset: CD45RA+ positively selected. The CDR3 sequence is CASRDYTGTGRDEQFF. The CDR3 DNA is TGTGCCAGCAGGGATTACACCGGGACAGGGCGGGATGAGCAGTTCTTC.